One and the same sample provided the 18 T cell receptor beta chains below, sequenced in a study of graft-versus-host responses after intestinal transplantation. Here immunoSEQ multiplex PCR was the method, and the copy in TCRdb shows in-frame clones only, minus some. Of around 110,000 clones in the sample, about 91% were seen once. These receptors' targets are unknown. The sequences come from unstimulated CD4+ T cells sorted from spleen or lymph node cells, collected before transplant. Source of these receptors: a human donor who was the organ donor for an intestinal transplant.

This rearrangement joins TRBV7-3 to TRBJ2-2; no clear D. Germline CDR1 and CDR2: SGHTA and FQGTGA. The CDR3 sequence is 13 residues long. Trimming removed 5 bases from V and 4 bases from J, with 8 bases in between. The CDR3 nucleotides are TGTGCCAGCAGCGCTACTACCACCGGGGAGCTGTTTTTT. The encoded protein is CASSATTTGELFF.

The CDR3 protein is CASSLAGLNTEAFF. The CDR3 bases are TGTGCCAGCAGCTTAGCGGGGCTAAACACTGAAGCTTTCTTT. This chain links TRBV7-2 with TRBJ1-1; tentatively, D is TRBD1 (5 bases). Germline V lookup: CDR1 SGHTA, CDR2 FQGNSA. The CDR3 consists of 14 residues. The V and J ends lost 0 bases and 2 bases respectively, with 7 bases between them.

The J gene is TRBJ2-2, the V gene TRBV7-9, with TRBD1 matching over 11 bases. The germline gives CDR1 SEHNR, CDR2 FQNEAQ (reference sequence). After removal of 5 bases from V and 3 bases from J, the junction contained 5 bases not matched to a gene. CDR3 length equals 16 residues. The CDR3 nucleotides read TGTGCCAGCAGCAAAGGACAGGGGGCTGACACCGGGGAGCTGTTTTTT. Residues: CASSKGQGADTGELFF.

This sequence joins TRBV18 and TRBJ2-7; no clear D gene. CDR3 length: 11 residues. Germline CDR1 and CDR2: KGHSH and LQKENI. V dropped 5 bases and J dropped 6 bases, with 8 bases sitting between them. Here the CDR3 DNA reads TGTGCCAGCTCAACTGGACCCGAGCAGTACTTC. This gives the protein CASSTGPEQYF. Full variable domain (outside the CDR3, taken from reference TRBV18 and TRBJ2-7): NAGVMQNPRHLVRRRGQEARLRCSPMKGHSHVYWYRQLPEEGLKFMVYLQKENIIDESGMPKERFSAEFPKEGPSILRIQQVVRGDSAAYFCASSTGPEQYFGPGTRLTVT.

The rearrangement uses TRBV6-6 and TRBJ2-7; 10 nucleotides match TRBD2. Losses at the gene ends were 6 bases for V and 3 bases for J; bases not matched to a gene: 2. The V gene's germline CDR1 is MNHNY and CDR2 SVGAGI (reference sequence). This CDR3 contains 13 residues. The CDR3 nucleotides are TGTGCCAGCAGCCGACTAGCGGGCTACGAGCAGTACTTC. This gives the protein CASSRLAGYEQYF.

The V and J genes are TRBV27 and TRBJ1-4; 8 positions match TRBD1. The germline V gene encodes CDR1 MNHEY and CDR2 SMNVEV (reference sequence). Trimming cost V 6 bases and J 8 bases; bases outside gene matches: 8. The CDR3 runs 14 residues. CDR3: CASRGTGGGEKLFF. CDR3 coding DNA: TGTGCCAGCAGGGGAACAGGGGGAGGAGAAAAACTGTTTTTT.

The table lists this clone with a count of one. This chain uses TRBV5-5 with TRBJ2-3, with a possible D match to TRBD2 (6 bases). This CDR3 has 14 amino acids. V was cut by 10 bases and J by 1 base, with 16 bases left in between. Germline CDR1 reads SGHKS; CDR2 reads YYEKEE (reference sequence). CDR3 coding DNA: TGTGCCGCTAGGGCGGGGCTGGGCACAGATACGCAGTATTTT. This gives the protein CAARAGLGTDTQYF.

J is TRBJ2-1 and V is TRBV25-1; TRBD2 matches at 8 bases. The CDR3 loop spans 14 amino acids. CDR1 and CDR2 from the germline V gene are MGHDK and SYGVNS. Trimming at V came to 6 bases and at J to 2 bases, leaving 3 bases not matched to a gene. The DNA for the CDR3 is TGTGCCAGCAGGCGGGAGGCCGCCTACAATGAGCAGTTCTTC. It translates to CASRREAAYNEQFF.

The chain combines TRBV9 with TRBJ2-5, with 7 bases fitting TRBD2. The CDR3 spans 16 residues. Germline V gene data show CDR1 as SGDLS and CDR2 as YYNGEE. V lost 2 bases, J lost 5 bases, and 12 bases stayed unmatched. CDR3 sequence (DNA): TGTGCCAGCAGCGTCCTGACTAGCCCCCTACCGGAGACCCAGTACTTC. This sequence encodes CASSVLTSPLPETQYF.

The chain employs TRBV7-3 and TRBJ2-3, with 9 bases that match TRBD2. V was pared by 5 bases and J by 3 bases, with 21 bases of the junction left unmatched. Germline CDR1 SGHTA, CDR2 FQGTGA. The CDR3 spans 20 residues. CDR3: CASSPRLRAGGPMETDTQYF. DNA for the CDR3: TGTGCCAGCAGCCCACGCTTGCGCGCGGGGGGGCCAATGGAAACAGATACGCAGTATTTT.

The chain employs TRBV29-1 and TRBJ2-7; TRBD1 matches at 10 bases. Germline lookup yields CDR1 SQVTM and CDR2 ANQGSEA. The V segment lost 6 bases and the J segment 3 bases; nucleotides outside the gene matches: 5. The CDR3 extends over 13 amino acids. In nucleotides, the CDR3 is TGCAGCGTAGAGCGGACAGGGGGCTACGAGCAGTACTTC. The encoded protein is CSVERTGGYEQYF.

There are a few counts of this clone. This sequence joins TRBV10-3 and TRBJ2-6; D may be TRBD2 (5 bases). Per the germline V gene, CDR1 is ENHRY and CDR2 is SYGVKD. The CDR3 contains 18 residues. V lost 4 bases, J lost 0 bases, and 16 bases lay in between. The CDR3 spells CAISVLAGLFSGANVLTF. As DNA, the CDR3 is TGTGCCATCAGTGTTCTTGCGGGCCTCTTCTCTGGGGCCAACGTCCTGACTTTC.

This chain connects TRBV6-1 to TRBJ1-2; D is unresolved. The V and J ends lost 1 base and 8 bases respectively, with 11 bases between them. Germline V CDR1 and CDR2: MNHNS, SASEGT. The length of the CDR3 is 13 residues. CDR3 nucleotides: TGTGCCAGCAGTGAAGGGTGGGGAAGCGGCTACACCTTC. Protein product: CASSEGWGSGYTF.

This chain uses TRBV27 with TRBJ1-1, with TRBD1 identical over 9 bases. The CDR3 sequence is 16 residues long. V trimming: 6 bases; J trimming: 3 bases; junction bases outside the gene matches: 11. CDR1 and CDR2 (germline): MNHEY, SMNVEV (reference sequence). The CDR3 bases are TGTGCCAGCAGGCAGCCCGGGACAGGGAAATACACTGAAGCTTTCTTT. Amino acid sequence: CASRQPGTGKYTEAFF.

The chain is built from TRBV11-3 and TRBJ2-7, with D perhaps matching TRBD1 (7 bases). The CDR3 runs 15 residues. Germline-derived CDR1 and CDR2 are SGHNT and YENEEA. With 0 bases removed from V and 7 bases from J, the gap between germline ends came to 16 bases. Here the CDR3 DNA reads TGTGCCAGCAGCTTAGATTTTAGGACAGGAGGGGAGCAGTACTTC. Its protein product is CASSLDFRTGGEQYF.

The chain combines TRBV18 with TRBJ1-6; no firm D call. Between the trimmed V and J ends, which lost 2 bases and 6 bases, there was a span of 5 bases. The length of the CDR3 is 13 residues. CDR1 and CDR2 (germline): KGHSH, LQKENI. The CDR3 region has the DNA TGTGCCAGCTCACCAGGGAGTAATTCACCCCTCCACTTT. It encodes CASSPGSNSPLHF.

The CDR3 DNA reads TGTGCCAGCAGCTTGGTGTACGGGGTCAATGAGCAGTTCTTC. Translated: CASSLVYGVNEQFF. The chain employs TRBV5-6 and TRBJ2-1; D possibly corresponds to TRBD2 (5 bases). Trimming cost V 0 bases and J 6 bases, with 10 bases left between them. The CDR3 covers 14 residues. Germline V gene lookup returns CDR1 SGHDT and CDR2 YYEEEE.

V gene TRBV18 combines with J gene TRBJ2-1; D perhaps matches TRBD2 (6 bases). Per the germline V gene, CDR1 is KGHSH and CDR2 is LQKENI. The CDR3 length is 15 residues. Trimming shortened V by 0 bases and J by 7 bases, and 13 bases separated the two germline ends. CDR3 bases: TGTGCCAGCTCACCACCAAGAAGCGGGTCTAATGAGCAGTTCTTC. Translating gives CASSPPRSGSNEQFF.